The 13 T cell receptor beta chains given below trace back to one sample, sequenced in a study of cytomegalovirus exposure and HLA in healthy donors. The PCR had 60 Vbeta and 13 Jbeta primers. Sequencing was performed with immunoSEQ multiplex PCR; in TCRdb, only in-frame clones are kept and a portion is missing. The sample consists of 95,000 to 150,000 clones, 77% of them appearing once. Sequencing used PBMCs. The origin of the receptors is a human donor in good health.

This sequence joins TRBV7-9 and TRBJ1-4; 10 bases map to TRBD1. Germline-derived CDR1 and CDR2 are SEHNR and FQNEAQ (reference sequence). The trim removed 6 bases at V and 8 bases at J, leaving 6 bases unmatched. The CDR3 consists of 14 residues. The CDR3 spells CASRRQGAGEKLFF. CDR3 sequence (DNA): TGTGCCAGCAGGCGACAGGGGGCAGGGGAAAAACTGTTTTTT.

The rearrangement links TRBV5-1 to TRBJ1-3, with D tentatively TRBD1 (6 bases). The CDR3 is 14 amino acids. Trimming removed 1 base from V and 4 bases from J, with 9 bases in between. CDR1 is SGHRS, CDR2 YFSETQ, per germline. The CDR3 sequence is CASSLKQGGNTIYF. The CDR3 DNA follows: TGCGCCAGCAGCTTGAAACAGGGAGGAAACACCATATATTTT. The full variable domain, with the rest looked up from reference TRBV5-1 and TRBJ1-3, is KAGVTQTPRYLIKTRGQQVTLSCSPISGHRSVSWYQQTPGQGLQFLFEYFSETQRNKGNFPGRFSGRQFSNSRSEMNVSTLELGDSALYLCASSLKQGGNTIYFGEGSWLTVV.

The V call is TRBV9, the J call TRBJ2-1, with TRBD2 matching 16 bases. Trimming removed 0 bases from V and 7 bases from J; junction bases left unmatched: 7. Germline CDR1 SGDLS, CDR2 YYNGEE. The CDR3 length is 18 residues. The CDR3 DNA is TGTGCCAGCAGCGTAGAGGGGGGACTAGCGGGAGGGCGGAATGAGCAGTTCTTC. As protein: CASSVEGGLAGGRNEQFF. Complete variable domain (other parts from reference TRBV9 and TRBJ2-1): DSGVTQTPKHLITATGQRVTLRCSPRSGDLSVYWYQQSLDQGLQFLIQYYNGEERAKGNILERFSAQQFPDLHSELNLSSLELGDSALYFCASSVEGGLAGGRNEQFFGPGTRLTVL.

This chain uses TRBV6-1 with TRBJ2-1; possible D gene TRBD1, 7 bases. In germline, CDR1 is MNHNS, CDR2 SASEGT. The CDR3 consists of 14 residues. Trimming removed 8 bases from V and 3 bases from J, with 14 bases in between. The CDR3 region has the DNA TGTGCCAGCGTAGCGGACAGGCTCTACAATGAGCAGTTCTTC. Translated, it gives CASVADRLYNEQFF.

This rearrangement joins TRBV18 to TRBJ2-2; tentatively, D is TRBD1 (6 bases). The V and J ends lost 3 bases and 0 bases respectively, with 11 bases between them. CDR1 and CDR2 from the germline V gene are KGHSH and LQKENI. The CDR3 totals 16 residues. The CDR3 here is CASSPQAGANTGELFF. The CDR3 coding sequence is TGTGCCAGCTCACCCCAGGCAGGGGCGAACACCGGGGAGCTGTTTTTT.

The CDR3 DNA is TGCGCCAGCAGCTTGTCCGAACTAGCGGGGACAGATACGCAGTATTTT. It codes for CASSLSELAGTDTQYF. V gene TRBV5-1 combines with J gene TRBJ2-3; 10 nucleotides align to TRBD2. The CDR3 is made up of 16 amino acids. CDR1 SGHRS and CDR2 YFSETQ come from the germline V gene. V lost 1 base to trimming and J lost 3 bases; unmatched junction nucleotides: 5. The variable domain in full, completed from reference TRBV5-1 and TRBJ2-3, reads KAGVTQTPRYLIKTRGQQVTLSCSPISGHRSVSWYQQTPGQGLQFLFEYFSETQRNKGNFPGRFSGRQFSNSRSEMNVSTLELGDSALYLCASSLSELAGTDTQYFGPGTRLTVL.

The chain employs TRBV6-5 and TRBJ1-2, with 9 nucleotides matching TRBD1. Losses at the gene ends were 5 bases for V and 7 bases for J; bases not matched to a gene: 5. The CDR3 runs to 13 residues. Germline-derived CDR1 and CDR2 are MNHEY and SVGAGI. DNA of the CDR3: TGTGCCAGCAGTGGGACAGGGCGAGGTGGCTACACCTTC. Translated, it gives CASSGTGRGGYTF.

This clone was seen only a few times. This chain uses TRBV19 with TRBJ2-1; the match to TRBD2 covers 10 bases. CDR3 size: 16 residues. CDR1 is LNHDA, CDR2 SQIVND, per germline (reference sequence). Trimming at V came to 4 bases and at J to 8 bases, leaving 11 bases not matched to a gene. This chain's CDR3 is CASSRGAGGPSDEQFF. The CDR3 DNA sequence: TGTGCCAGTAGTAGAGGAGCGGGAGGGCCCTCAGATGAGCAGTTCTTC. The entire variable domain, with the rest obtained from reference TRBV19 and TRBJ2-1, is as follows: DGGITQSPKYLFRKEGQNVTLSCEQNLNHDAMYWYRQDPGQGLRLIYYSQIVNDFQKGDIAEGYSVSREKKESFPLTVTSAQKNPTAFYLCASSRGAGGPSDEQFFGPGTRLTVL.

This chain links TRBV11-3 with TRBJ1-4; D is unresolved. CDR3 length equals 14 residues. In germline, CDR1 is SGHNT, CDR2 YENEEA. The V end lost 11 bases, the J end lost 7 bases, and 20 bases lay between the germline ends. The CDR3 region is CAHPAGNSFEKLFF. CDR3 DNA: TGTGCCCATCCCGCGGGCAACTCCTTTGAAAAACTGTTTTTT.

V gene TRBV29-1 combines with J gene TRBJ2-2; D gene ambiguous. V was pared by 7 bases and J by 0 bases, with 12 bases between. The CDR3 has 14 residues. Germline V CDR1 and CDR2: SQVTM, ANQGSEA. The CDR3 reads CSAPEPTNTGELFF. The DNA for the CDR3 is TGCAGCGCCCCGGAGCCTACGAACACCGGGGAGCTGTTTTTT.

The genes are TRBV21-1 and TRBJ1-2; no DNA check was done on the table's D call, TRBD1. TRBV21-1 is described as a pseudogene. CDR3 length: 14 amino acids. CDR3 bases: TGTGCCAGCAGCAAGGGCCCACGATACTATGGCTACACCTTC. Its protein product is CASSKGPRYYGYTF.

The CDR3 sequence: CASSSGTGENIQYF. Written as DNA, the CDR3 is TGTGCCAGCAGTTCCGGGACAGGAGAAAACATTCAGTACTTC. The V call is TRBV28, the J call TRBJ2-4; TRBD1 matches 8 bases. V was clipped by 4 bases and J by 5 bases; unmatched bases: 4. The CDR3 runs 14 residues. CDR1 and CDR2 (germline): MDHEN, SYDVKM. The whole variable domain, filled in from reference TRBV28 and TRBJ2-4, reads DVKVTQSSRYLVKRTGEKVFLECVQDMDHENMFWYRQDPGLGLRLIYFSYDVKMKEKGDIPEGYSVSREKKERFSLILESASTNQTSMYLCASSSGTGENIQYFGAGTRLSVL.

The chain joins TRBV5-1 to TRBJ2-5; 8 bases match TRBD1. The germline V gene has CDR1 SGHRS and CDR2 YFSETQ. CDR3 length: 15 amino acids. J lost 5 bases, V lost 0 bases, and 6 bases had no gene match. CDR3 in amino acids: CASSLEAGGFETQYF. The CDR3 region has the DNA TGCGCCAGCAGCTTGGAGGCAGGGGGCTTTGAGACCCAGTACTTC.